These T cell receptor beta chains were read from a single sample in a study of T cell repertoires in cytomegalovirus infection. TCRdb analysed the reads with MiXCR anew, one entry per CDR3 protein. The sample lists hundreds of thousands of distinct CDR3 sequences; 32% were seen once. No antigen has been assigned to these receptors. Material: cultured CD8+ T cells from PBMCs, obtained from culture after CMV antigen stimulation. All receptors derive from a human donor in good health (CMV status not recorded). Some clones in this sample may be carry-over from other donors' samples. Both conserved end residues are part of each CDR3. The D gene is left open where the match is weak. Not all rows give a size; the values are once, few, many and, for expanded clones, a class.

CDR3 protein: CVSSFLDGPNEQFF; CDR3 DNA: TGTGTCAGCAGCTTCCTGGACGGACCCAATGAGCAGTTCTTC; J gene: TRBJ2-1; clone size: .; V gene: TRBV7-8; D gene: .
CDR3 protein: CASSHSGTVHNEQFF; CDR3 DNA: TGCGCCAGCAGCCACTCCGGGACTGTTCACAATGAGCAGTTCTTC; J gene: TRBJ2-1; clone size: few; V gene: TRBV4-3; D gene: .
CDR3 protein: CASSLYPAGDGDTQYF; CDR3 DNA: TGTGCCAGCAGCTTATATCCAGCGGGGGATGGGGATACGCAGTATTTT; J gene: TRBJ2-3; clone size: few; V gene: TRBV7-9; D gene: TRBD2
CDR3 protein: CSARDVMEETQYF; CDR3 DNA: TGCAGTGCTAGAGATGTCATGGAAGAGACCCAGTACTTC; J gene: TRBJ2-5; clone size: .; V gene: TRBV20-1; D gene: .
CDR3 protein: CASSHRQGPDTDTQYF; CDR3 DNA: TGTGCCAGCAGTCACCGACAGGGGCCTGACACAGATACGCAGTATTTT; J gene: TRBJ2-3; clone size: few; V gene: TRBV28; D gene: TRBD1
CDR3 protein: CASSLAAPFYNEQFF; CDR3 DNA: TGTGCCAGCAGCTTGGCCGCCCCGTTCTACAATGAGCAGTTCTTC; J gene: TRBJ2-1; clone size: few; V gene: TRBV5-6; D gene: .
CDR3 protein: CASGLLSAGPKIGNTIYF; CDR3 DNA: TGTGCTAGTGGTTTGCTAAGTGCAGGACCCAAGATCGGAAACACCATATATTTT; J gene: TRBJ1-3; clone size: .; V gene: TRBV12-5; D gene: .
CDR3 protein: CASSAPPKTEAFF; CDR3 DNA: TGTGCCAGCAGCGCACCCCCCAAGACTGAAGCTTTCTTT; J gene: TRBJ1-1; clone size: once; V gene: TRBV9; D gene: .
CDR3 protein: CASSLRAAGTREQYF; CDR3 DNA: TGTGCCAGCAGTTTACGGGCTGCAGGGACTCGCGAGCAGTACTTC; J gene: TRBJ2-7; clone size: .; V gene: TRBV12-3/TRBV12-4; D gene: .
CDR3 protein: CASSWQTNTGELFF; CDR3 DNA: TGTGCCAGCAGTTGGCAGACGAACACCGGGGAGCTGTTTTTT; J gene: TRBJ2-2; clone size: few; V gene: TRBV28; D gene: .
CDR3 protein: CASSRTQGYGELFF; CDR3 DNA: TGCGCCAGCAGCCGAACCCAGGGTTACGGGGAGCTGTTTTTT; J gene: TRBJ2-2; clone size: .; V gene: TRBV4-1; D gene: .
CDR3 protein: CASSDRDSSYNEQFF; CDR3 DNA: TGTGCCAGTTCCGACAGGGATAGCTCCTACAATGAGCAGTTCTTC; J gene: TRBJ2-1; clone size: .; V gene: TRBV19; D gene: TRBD1
CDR3 protein: CASRGNRDLPGNTIYF; CDR3 DNA: TGTGCCAGCAGGGGAAACAGGGACCTCCCTGGAAACACCATATATTTT; J gene: TRBJ1-3; clone size: .; V gene: TRBV28; D gene: .
CDR3 protein: CSAIADTIYF; CDR3 DNA: TGCAGCGCCATTGCAGACACCATATATTTT; J gene: TRBJ1-3; clone size: .; V gene: TRBV29-1; D gene: .
CDR3 protein: CASSSLRGRGREKLFF; CDR3 DNA: TGTGCCAGCAGTTCCCTCCGAGGAAGGGGCCGTGAAAAACTGTTTTTT; J gene: TRBJ1-4; clone size: .; V gene: TRBV6-5; D gene: .
CDR3 protein: CASSFISAGTGSTDTQYF; CDR3 DNA: TGTGCCAGCAGTTTCATTTCTGCCGGGACAGGGTCGACAGATACGCAGTATTTT; J gene: TRBJ2-3; clone size: once; V gene: TRBV7-8; D gene: TRBD1
CDR3 protein: CASRPVRASYNEQFF; CDR3 DNA: TGTGCCAGCAGGCCCGTCAGGGCGTCCTACAATGAGCAGTTCTTC; J gene: TRBJ2-1; clone size: few; V gene: TRBV27; D gene: .